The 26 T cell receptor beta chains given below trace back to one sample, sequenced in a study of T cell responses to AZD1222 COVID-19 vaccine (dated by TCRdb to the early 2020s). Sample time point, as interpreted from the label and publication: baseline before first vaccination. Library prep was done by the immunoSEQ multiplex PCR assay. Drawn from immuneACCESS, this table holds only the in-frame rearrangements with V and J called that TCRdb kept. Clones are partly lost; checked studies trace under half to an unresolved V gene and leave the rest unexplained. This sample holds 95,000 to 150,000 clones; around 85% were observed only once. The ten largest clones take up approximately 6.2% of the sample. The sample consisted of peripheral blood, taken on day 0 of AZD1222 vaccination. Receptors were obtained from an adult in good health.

CDR3 loop: CASSFRDRAFYGYTF. For the CDR3, the DNA is TGTGCCAGCAGTTTTAGGGACAGGGCTTTCTATGGCTACACCTTC. V is TRBV28 and J is TRBJ1-2; the match to TRBD1 covers 9 bases. The CDR3 is 15 residues long. CDR1 is MDHEN, CDR2 SYDVKM, per germline. V was pared by 3 bases and J by 4 bases, with 6 bases of the junction left unmatched.

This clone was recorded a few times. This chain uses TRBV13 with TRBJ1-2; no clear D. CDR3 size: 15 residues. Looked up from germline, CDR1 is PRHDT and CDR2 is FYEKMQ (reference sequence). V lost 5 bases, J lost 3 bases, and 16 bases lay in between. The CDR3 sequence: CASSPEGGRDYGYTF. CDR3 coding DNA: TGTGCCAGCAGCCCCGAAGGAGGGCGTGACTATGGCTACACCTTC.

The CDR3 reads CASSLLRTGGMVQPQHF. The CDR3 region has the DNA TGTGCCAGCAGCCTTCTGCGGACAGGGGGCATGGTTCAGCCCCAGCATTTT. J is TRBJ1-5 and V is TRBV2, with 11 nucleotides matching TRBD1. There are 17 residues in the CDR3. Germline V gene lookup returns CDR1 SNHLY and CDR2 FYNNEI. V dropped 6 bases and J dropped 6; count of bases not matched to a gene: 13.

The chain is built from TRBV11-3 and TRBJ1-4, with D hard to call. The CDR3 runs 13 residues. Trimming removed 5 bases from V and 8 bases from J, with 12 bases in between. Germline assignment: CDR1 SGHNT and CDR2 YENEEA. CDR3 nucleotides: TGTGCCAGCAGCCCCGACGGAGGCGAAAAACTGTTTTTT. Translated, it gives CASSPDGGEKLFF.

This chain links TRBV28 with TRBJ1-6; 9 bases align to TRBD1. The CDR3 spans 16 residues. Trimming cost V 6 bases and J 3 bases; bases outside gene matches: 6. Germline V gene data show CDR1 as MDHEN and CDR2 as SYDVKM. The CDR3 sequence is CASRDRGVYYNSPLHF. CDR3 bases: TGTGCCAGCAGGGACAGGGGAGTTTACTATAATTCACCCCTCCACTTT. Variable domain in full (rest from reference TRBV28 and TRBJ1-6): DVKVTQSSRYLVKRTGEKVFLECVQDMDHENMFWYRQDPGLGLRLIYFSYDVKMKEKGDIPEGYSVSREKKERFSLILESASTNQTSMYLCASRDRGVYYNSPLHFGNGTRLTVT.

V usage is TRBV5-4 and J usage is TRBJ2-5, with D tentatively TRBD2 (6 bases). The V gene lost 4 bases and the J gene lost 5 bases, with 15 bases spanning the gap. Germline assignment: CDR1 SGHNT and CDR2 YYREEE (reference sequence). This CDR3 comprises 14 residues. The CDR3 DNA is TGTGCCAGCAGCCTAAACCTGGGGAGGGAGACCCAGTACTTC. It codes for CASSLNLGRETQYF. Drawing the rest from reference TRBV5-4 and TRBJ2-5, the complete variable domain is ETGVTQSPTHLIKTRGQQVTLRCSSQSGHNTVSWYQQALGQGPQFIFQYYREEENGRGNFPPRFSGLQFPNYSSELNVNALELDDSALYLCASSLNLGRETQYFGPGTRLLVL.

The CDR3 nucleotides read TGTGCCAGCGCAAGGGGCGGCGGATTTAAATCACCCCTCCACTTT. Protein sequence: CASARGGGFKSPLHF. The chain joins TRBV25-1 to TRBJ1-6, with a tentative D call TRBD1 (5 bases). The CDR3 is 15 residues long. Looked up from germline, CDR1 is MGHDK and CDR2 is SYGVNS. Trimming left V 8 bases short and J 10 bases short, with 21 bases between.

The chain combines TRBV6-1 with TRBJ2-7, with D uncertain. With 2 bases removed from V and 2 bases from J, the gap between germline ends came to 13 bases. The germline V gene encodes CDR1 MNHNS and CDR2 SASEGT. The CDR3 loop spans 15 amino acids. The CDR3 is CASSETGIWTYEQYF. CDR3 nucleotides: TGTGCCAGCAGTGAAACTGGGATTTGGACCTACGAGCAGTACTTC.

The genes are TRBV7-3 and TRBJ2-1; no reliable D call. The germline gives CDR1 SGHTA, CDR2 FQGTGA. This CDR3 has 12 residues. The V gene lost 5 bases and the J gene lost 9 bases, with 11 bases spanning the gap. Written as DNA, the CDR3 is TGTGCCAGCAGCATTCCAAAGGGTGAGCAGTTCTTC. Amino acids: CASSIPKGEQFF.

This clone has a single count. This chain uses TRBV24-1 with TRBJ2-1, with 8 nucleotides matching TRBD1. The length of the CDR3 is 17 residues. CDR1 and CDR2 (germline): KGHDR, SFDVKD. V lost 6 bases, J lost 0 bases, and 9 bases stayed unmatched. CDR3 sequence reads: CATSFSTGTGSYNEQFF. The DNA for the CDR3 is TGTGCCACCAGTTTTAGTACCGGGACAGGCTCCTACAATGAGCAGTTCTTC.

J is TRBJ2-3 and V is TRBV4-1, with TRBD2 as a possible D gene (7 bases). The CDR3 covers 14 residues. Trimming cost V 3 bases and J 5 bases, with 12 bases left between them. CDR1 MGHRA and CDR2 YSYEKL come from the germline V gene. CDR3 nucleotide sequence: TGCGCCAGCAGCCAGGTGGGGGGGCAAGATACGCAGTATTTT. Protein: CASSQVGGQDTQYF.

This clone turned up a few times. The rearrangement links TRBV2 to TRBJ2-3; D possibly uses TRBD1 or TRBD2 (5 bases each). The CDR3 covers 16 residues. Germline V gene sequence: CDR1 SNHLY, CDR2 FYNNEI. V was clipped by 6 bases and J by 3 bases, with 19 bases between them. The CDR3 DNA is TGTGCCAGCAGCCCTCAATCCGGGACGGGGACAGATACGCAGTATTTT. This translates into CASSPQSGTGTDTQYF.

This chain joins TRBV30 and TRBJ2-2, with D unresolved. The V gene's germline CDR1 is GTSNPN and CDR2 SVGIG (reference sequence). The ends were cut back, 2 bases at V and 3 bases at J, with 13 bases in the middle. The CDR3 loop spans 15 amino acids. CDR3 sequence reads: CAWSLLPHDTGELFF. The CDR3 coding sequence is TGTGCCTGGAGTCTCCTTCCCCACGACACCGGGGAGCTGTTTTTT.

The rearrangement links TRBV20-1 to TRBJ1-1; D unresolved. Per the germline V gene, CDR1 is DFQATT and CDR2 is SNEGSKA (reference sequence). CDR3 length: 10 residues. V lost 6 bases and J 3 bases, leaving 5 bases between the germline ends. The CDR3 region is CSAVDTEAFF. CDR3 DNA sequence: TGCAGTGCGGTCGACACTGAAGCTTTCTTT.

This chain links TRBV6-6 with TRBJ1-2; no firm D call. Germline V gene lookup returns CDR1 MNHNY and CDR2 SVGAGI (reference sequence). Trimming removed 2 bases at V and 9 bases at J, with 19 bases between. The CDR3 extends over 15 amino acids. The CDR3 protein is CASSYGQKGRTSYTF. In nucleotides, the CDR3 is TGTGCCAGCAGTTACGGCCAGAAGGGCCGGACTAGCTACACCTTC.

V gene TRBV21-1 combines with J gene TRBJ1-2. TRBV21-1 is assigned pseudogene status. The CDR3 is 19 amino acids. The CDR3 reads CASSETPAVEPSLNYGYTF. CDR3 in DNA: TGTGCCAGCAGTGAAACCCCAGCGGTGGAGCCATCATTGAACTATGGCTACACCTTC.

The CDR3, as DNA: TGCGCCAGCAGCCTGGCAGGCTCCTACAATGAGCAGTTCTTC. It is translated as CASSLAGSYNEQFF. The chain joins TRBV4-3 to TRBJ2-1; D unresolved. The CDR3 contains 14 residues. Germline V gene data show CDR1 as LGHNA and CDR2 as YSLEER. V lost 4 bases to trimming and J lost 0 bases, with 7 bases between them.

CDR3 sequence reads: CASAAGANEKLFF. Written as DNA, the CDR3 is TGTGCCAGTGCCGCGGGGGCTAATGAAAAACTGTTTTTT. V and J are TRBV24-1 and TRBJ1-4; TRBD1 might be the D (5 bases). CDR1 and CDR2 (germline): KGHDR, SFDVKD. Trimming shortened V by 11 bases and J by 3 bases, and 12 bases separated the two germline ends. The CDR3 loop spans 13 amino acids.

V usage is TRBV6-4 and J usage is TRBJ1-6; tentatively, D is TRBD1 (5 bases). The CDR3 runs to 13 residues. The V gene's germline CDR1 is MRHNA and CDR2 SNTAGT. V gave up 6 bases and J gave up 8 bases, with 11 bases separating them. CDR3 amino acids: CASRGLGDSPLHF. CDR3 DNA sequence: TGTGCCAGCAGGGGACTAGGGGATTCACCCCTCCACTTT.

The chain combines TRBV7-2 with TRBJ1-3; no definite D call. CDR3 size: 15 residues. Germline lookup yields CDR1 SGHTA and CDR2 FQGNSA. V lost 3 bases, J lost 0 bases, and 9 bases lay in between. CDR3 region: CASSFGPVSGNTIYF. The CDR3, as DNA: TGTGCCAGCAGCTTCGGACCAGTCTCTGGAAACACCATATATTTT.

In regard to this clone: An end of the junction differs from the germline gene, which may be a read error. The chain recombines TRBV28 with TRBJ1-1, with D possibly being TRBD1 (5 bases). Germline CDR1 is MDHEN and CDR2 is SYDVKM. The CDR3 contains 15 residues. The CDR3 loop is CASSLWLLGGNEAFF. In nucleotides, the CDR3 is TGTGCCAGCAGCTTATGGTTATTGGGGGGTAATGAAGCTTTCTTT.

CDR3 nucleotides: TGTGCCAGTAGTATAGGGACACTACCTAGGGACACTGAAGCTTTCTTT. It encodes CASSIGTLPRDTEAFF. The chain joins TRBV19 to TRBJ1-1; D is perhaps TRBD1 (5 bases). The CDR3 sequence is 16 residues long. Germline V gives CDR1 LNHDA, CDR2 SQIVND (reference sequence). V was shortened by 1 base and J by 3 bases, with 15 bases between the two germline ends.

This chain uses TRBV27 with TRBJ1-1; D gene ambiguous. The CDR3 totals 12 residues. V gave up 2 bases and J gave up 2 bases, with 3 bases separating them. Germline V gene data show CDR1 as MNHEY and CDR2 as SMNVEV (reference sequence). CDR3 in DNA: TGTGCCAGCAGTTTAGCCAACACTGAAGCTTTCTTT. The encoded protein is CASSLANTEAFF.

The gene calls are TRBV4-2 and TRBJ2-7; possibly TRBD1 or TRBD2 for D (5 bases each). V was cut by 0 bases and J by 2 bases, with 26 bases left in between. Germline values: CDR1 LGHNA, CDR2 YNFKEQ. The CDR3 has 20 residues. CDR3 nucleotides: TGTGCCAGCAGCCAAGATCGAGGGGCGACTACTTCCCTTTTTACCTACGAGCAGTACTTC. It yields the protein CASSQDRGATTSLFTYEQYF.

Here the CDR3 reads CSVRVTQETQFF. Written as DNA, the CDR3 is TGCAGCGTGCGGGTGACTCAAGAGACCCAGTTCTTC. The V call is TRBV29-1, the J call TRBJ2-1, with D possibly matching TRBD2 (5 bases). Trimming removed 6 bases from V and 13 bases from J, with 19 bases in between. CDR3 length: 12 amino acids. The germline CDR1 and CDR2 sequences are SQVTM and ANQGSEA.

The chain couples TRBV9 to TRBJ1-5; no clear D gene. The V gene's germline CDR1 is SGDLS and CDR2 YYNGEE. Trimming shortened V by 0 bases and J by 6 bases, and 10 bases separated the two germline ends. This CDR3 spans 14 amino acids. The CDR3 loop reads CASSVERAGQPQHF. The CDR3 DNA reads TGTGCCAGCAGCGTAGAAAGGGCGGGTCAGCCCCAGCATTTT.